The entry below describes one T cell receptor (beta chain). Its antigen remains unknown. The junction differs from germline at one of its ends, possibly a read error. PCR was performed a second time for roughly 7 to 12 cycles using a sample-barcoded 5' primer and a J-beta primer mix. No fewer than 2.5 million CDR3-containing paired-end reads came from each sample. TCRdb re-called the 5' RACE reads with MiXCR, one entry per CDR3 protein. The sample includes about 1.8 million distinct CDR3 sequences, around half seen only once; the top ten take approximately 2%. Germline CDR1 MNHEY, CDR2 SVGEGT. The CDR3 has 17 amino acids. These data come from a study of blood T cells in healthy people across ages. Study-level points and caveats: Estimated diversity across one million T cells was deemed an underestimate.

Healthy individuals of Caucasian origin from Russia, aged about 6 to 100, served as donors. PBMCs numbering at least 7 million were isolated per sample. The sequence was collected from a middle-aged woman in good health. The J gene is TRBJ2-7, the V gene TRBV6-2 or TRBV6-3; TRBD1 agrees at 7 bases. The specimen was blood. CDR3 loop: CAGSYSPWTGDLYEQYF. The CDR3 coding sequence is TGTGCCGGCAGTTACTCCCCTTGGACAGGAGACTTGTACGAGCAGTACTTC.